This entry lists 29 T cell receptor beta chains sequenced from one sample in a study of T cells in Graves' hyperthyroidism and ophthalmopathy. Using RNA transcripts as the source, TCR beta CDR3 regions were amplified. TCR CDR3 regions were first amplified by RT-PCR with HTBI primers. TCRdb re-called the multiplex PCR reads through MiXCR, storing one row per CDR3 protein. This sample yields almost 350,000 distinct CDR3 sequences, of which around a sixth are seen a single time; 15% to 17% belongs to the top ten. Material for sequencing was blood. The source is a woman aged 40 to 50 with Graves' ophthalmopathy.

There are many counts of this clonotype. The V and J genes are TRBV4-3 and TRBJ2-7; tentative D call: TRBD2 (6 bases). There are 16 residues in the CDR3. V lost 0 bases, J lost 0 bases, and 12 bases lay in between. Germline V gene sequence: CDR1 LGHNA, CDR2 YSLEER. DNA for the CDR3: TGCGCCAGCAGCCAAGATCGGGGCGGGGTCTCCTACGAGCAGTACTTC. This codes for CASSQDRGGVSYEQYF.

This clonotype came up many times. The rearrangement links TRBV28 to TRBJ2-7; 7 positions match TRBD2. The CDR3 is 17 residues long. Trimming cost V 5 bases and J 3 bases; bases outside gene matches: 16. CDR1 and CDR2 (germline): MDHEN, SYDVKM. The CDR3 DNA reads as TGTGCCAGCAGTCCATCGAATCTATGGGGGGGGGACTACGAGCAGTACTTC. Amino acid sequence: CASSPSNLWGGDYEQYF.

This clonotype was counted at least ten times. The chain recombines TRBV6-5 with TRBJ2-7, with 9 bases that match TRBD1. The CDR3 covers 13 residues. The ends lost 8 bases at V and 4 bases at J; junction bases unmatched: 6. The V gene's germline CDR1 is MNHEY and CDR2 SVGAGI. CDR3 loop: CASGRDRVYEQYF. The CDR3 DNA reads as TGTGCCAGCGGCAGGGACAGGGTGTACGAGCAGTACTTC.

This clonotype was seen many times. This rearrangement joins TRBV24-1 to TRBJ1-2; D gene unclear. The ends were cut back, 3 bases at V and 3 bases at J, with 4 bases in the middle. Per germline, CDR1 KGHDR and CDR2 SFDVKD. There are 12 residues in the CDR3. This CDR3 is CATSDGYYGYTF. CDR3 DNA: TGTGCCACCAGTGATGGTTACTATGGCTACACCTTC.

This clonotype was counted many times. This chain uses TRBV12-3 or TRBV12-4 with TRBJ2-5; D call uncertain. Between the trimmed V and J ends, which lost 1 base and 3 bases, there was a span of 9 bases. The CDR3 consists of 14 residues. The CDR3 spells CASSLGLLKETQYF. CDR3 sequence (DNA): TGTGCCAGCAGTTTAGGGTTACTAAAAGAGACCCAGTACTTC.

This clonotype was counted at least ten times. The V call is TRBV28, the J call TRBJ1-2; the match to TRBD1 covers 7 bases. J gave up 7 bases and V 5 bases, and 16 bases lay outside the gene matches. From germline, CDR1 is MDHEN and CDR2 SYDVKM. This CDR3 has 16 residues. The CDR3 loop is CASSLPGRGRGVGYTF. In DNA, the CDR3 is TGTGCCAGCAGTCTTCCGGGCCGGGGCAGGGGGGTTGGCTACACCTTC.

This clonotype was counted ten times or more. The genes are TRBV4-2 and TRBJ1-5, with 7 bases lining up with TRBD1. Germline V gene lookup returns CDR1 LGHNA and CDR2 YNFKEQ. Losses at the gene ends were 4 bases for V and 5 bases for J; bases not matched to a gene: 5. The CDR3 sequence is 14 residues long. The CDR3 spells CASSPQGSDQPQHF. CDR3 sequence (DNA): TGTGCCAGCAGCCCACAGGGGTCGGATCAGCCCCAGCATTTT.

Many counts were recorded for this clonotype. This CDR3 is CAIKTAINTGELFF. The CDR3 DNA sequence: TGTGCCATCAAGACAGCGATCAACACCGGGGAGCTGTTTTTT. The V and J genes are TRBV2 and TRBJ2-2; D is possibly TRBD1 (5 bases). The CDR3 length is 14 residues. V lost 10 bases and J lost 2, with 14 bases in between. CDR1 SNHLY and CDR2 FYNNEI come from the germline V gene. Using reference TRBV2 and TRBJ2-2 for the parts outside the CDR3, the full variable domain is EPEVTQTPSHQVTQMGQEVILRCVPISNHLYFYWYRQILGQKVEFLVSFYNNEISEKSEIFDDQFSVERPDGSNFTLKIRSTKLEDSAMYFCAIKTAINTGELFFGEGSRLTVL.

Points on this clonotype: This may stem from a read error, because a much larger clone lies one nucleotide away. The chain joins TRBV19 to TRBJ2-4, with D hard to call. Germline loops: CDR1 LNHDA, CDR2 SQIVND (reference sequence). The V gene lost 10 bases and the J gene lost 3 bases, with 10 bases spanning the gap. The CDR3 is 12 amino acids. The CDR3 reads CATGVVKNIQYF. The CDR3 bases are TGTGCCACTGGAGTAGTCAAAAACATTCAGTACTTC.

CDR3 sequence reads: CASSYANIPGLSNSPLHF. In nucleotides, the CDR3 is TGTGCCAGCAGTTATGCAAATATACCGGGACTATCAAATTCACCCCTCCACTTT. The rearrangement links TRBV6-5 to TRBJ1-6, with D maybe TRBD1 (5 bases). The CDR3 is 18 residues long. Trimming shortened V by 3 bases and J by 7 bases, and 22 bases separated the two germline ends. Looked up from germline, CDR1 is MNHEY and CDR2 is SVGAGI.

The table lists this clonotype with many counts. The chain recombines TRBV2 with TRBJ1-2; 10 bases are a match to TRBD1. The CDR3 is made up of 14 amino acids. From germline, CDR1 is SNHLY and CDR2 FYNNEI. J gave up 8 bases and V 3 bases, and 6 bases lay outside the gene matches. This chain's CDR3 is CASSEAGQGLGYTF. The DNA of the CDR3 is TGTGCCAGCAGTGAGGCGGGACAGGGGTTGGGCTACACCTTC.

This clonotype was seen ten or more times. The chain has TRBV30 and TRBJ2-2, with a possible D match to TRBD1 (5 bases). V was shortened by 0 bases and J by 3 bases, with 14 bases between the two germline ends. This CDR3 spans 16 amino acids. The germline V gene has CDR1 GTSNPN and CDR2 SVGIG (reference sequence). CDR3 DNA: TGTGCCTGGAGTGTACAAGGGGTTTTTGACACCGGGGAGCTGTTTTTT. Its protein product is CAWSVQGVFDTGELFF.

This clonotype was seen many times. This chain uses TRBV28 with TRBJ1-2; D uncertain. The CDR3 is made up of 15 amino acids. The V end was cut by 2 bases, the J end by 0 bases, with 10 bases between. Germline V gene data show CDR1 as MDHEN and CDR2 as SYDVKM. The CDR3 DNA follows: TGTGCCAGCAGTTTAATCGGCAGGCCTAACTATGGCTACACCTTC. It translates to CASSLIGRPNYGYTF.

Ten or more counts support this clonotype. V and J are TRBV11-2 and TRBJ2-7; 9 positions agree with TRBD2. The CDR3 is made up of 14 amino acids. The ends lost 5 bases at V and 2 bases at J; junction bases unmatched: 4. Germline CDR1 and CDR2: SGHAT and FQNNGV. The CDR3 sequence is CASSQAGGTYEQYF. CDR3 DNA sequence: TGTGCCAGCAGCCAAGCGGGGGGCACCTACGAGCAGTACTTC.

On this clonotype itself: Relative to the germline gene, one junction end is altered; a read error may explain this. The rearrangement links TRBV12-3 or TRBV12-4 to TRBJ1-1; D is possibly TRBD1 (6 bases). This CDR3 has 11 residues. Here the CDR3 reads CAGSSGTTAFF. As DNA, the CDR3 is TGTGCCGGCAGTTCCGGGACAACAGCTTTCTTT.

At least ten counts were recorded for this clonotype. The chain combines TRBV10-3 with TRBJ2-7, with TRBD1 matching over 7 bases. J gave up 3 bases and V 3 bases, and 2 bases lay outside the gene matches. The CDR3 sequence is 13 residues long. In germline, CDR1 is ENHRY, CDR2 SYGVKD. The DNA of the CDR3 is TGTGCCATCAGTGATAGGACAGGCTACGAGCAGTACTTC. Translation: CAISDRTGYEQYF.

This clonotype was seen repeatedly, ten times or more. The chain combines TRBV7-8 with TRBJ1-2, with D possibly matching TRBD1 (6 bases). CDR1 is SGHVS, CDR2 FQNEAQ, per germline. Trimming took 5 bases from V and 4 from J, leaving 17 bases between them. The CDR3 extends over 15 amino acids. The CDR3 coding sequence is TGTGCCAGCAGCCTGCGGGACACTCAATTCTATGGCTACACCTTC. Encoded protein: CASSLRDTQFYGYTF.

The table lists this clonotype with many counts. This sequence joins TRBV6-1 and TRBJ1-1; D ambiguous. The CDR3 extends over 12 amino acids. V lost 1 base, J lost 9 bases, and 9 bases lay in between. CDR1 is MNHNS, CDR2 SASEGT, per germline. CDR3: CASSEVGRQAFF. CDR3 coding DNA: TGTGCCAGCAGTGAAGTGGGAAGGCAAGCTTTCTTT.

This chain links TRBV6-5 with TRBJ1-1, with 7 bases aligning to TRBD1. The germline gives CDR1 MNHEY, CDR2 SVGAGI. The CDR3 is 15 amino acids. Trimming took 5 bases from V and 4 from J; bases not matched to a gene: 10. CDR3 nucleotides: TGTGCCAGCAGTCACCCCTCGAGGGGGCCCACTGAAGCTTTCTTT. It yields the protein CASSHPSRGPTEAFF.

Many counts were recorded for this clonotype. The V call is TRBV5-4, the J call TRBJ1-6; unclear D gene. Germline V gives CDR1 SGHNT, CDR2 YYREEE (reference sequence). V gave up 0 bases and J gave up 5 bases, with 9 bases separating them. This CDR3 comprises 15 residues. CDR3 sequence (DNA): TGTGCCAGCAGCTTGGCCGCGGGGAATAATTCACCCCTCCACTTT. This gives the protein CASSLAAGNNSPLHF.

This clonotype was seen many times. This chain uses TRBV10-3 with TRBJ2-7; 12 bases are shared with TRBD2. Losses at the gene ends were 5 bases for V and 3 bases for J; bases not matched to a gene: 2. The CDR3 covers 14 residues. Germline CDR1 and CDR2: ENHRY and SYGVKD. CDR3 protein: CAISRTSGNYEQYF. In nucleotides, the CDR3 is TGTGCCATCAGTCGGACTAGCGGGAACTACGAGCAGTACTTC.

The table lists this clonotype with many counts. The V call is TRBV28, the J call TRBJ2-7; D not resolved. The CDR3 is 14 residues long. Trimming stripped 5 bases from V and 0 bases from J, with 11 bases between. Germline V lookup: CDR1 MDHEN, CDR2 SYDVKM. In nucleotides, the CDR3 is TGTGCCAGCAGTGACCTAGGGAACTCCTACGAGCAGTACTTC. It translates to CASSDLGNSYEQYF.

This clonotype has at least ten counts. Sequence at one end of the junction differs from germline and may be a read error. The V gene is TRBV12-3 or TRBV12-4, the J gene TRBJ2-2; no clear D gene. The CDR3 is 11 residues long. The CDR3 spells CASRLAGELFF. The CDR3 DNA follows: TGTGCCAGCCGTTTAGCCGGGGAGCTGTTTTTT.

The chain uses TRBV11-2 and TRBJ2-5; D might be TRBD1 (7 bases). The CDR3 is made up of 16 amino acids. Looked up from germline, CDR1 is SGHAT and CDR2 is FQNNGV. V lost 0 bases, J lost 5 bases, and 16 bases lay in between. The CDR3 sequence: CASSLDRRGARETQYF. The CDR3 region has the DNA TGTGCCAGCAGCTTAGATCGCAGGGGGGCCCGGGAGACCCAGTACTTC.

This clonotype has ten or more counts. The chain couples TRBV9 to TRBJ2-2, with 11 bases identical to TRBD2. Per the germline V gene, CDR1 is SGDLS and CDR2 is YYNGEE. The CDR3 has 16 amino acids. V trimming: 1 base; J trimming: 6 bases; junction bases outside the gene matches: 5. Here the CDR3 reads CASSVSLAGVSGELFF. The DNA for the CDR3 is TGTGCCAGCAGCGTATCACTAGCGGGAGTTTCCGGGGAGCTGTTTTTT. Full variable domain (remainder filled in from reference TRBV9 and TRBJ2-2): DSGVTQTPKHLITATGQRVTLRCSPRSGDLSVYWYQQSLDQGLQFLIQYYNGEERAKGNILERFSAQQFPDLHSELNLSSLELGDSALYFCASSVSLAGVSGELFFGEGSRLTVL.

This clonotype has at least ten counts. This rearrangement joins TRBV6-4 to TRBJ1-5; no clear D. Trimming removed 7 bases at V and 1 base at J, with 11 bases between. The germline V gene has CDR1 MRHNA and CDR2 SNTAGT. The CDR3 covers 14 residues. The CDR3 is CASKKGTSNQPQHF. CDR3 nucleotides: TGTGCCAGCAAAAAGGGTACAAGCAATCAGCCCCAGCATTTT.

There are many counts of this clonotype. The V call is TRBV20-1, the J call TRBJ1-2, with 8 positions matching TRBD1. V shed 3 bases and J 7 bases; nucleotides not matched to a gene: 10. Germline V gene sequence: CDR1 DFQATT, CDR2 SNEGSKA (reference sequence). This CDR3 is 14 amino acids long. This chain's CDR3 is CSARIQGGERGYTF. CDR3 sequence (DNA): TGCAGTGCTAGGATACAGGGGGGAGAGCGTGGCTACACCTTC.

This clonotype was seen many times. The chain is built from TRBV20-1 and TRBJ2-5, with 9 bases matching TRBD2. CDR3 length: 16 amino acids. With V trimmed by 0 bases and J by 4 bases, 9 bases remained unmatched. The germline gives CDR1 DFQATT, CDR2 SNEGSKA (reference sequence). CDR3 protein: CSARDGSGRSRETQYF. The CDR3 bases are TGCAGTGCTAGAGATGGGAGCGGGAGGAGCAGAGAGACCCAGTACTTC.

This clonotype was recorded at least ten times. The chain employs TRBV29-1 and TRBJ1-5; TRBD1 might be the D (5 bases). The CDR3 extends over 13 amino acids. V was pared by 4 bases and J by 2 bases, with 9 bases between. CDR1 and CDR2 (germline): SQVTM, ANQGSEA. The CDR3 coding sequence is TGCAGCGTTGGCCAGGGAGGCAATCAGCCCCAGCATTTT. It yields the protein CSVGQGGNQPQHF.